A single sample is the source of the 5 T cell receptor beta chains below, sequenced in a study of T cell repertoires in cytomegalovirus infection. The antigens for these receptors are not known. Using its own MiXCR run on the reads, TCRdb lists one record per CDR3 protein. The sample holds roughly 80,000 distinct CDR3 sequences, 35% to 45% seen once. The material sequenced was CD8+ T cells from cultured PBMCs, taken from culture after CMV antigen stimulation. The receptors here all came from a human donor in good health (CMV status not recorded). Some clones in this sample may be carry-over from other donors' samples.

V gene TRBV28 combines with J gene TRBJ2-7; unclear D gene. CDR3 length: 15 residues. Germline CDR1 reads MDHEN; CDR2 reads SYDVKM. Trimming pared 4 bases from V and 2 bases from J, leaving 15 bases between. CDR3 nucleotides: TGTGCCAGCAGTTCCCCCCTGGACGGCGCCTACGAGCAGTACTTC. It is translated as CASSSPLDGAYEQYF. Supplemented by reference TRBV28 and TRBJ2-7, the full variable domain reads DVKVTQSSRYLVKRTGEKVFLECVQDMDHENMFWYRQDPGLGLRLIYFSYDVKMKEKGDIPEGYSVSREKKERFSLILESASTNQTSMYLCASSSPLDGAYEQYFGPGTRLTVT.

This clonotype has more than one count but fewer than ten. CDR3 region: CASRPGTSGGGRGETQYF. In DNA, the CDR3 is TGTGCCAGCAGGCCGGGGACTAGCGGGGGTGGCAGGGGAGAGACCCAGTACTTC. The rearrangement joins TRBV27 to TRBJ2-5, with 14 bases identical to TRBD2. The CDR3 runs to 18 residues. Germline V gene sequence: CDR1 MNHEY, CDR2 SMNVEV (reference sequence). J gave up 4 bases and V 6 bases, and 13 bases lay outside the gene matches.

The V and J genes are TRBV6-1 and TRBJ2-2; 9 bases match TRBD1. Germline values: CDR1 MNHNS, CDR2 SASEGT. The J segment lost 4 bases and the V segment lost 8 bases, leaving 5 bases of the junction unmatched. The CDR3 consists of 14 residues. The CDR3 nucleotides read TGTGCCAGCCAGGACAGGGGTCTCACCGGGGAGCTGTTTTTT. This encodes CASQDRGLTGELFF.

This chain links TRBV7-6 with TRBJ2-5; no firm D call. The CDR3 covers 14 residues. Trimming took 1 base from V and 2 from J, leaving 8 bases between them. The germline gives CDR1 SGHVS, CDR2 FNYEAQ. CDR3 residues: CASSLEVEQETQYF. Written as DNA, the CDR3 is TGTGCCAGCAGCTTAGAGGTAGAACAAGAGACCCAGTACTTC.

The chain is built from TRBV20-1 and TRBJ1-6; D is unresolved. Trimming took off 0 bases at V and 0 bases at J, with 12 bases between the two ends. The CDR3 sequence is 17 residues long. Per germline, CDR1 DFQATT and CDR2 SNEGSKA (reference sequence). CDR3 coding DNA: TGCAGTGCTAGAGACACTAAGGAGAGCTCCTATAATTCACCCCTCCACTTT. As protein: CSARDTKESSYNSPLHF.